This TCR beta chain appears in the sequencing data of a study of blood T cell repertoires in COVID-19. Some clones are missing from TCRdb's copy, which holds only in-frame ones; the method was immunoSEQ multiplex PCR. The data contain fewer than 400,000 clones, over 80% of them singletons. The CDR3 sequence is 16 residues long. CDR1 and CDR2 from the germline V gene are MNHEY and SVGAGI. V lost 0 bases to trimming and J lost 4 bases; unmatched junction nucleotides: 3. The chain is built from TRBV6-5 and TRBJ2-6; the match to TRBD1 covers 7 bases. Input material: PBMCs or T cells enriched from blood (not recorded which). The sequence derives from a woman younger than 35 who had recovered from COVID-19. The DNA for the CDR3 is TGTGCCAGCAGTTACTCAGACAGGGCAGGGGCCAACGTCCTGACTTTC. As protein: CASSYSDRAGANVLTF.